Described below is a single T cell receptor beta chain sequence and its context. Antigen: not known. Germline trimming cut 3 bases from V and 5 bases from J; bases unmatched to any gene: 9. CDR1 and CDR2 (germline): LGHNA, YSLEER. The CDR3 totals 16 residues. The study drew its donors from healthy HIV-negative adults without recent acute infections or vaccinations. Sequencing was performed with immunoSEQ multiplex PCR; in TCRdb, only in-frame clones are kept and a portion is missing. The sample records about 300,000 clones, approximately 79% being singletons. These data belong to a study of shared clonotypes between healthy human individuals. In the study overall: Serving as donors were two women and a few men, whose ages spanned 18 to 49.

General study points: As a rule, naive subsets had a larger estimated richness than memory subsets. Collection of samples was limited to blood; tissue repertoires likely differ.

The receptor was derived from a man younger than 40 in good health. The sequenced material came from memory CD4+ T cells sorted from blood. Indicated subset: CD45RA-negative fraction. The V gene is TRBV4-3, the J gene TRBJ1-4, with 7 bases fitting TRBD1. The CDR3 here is CASSQDYQGENEKLFF. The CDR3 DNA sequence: TGCGCCAGCAGCCAGGATTATCAGGGGGAAAATGAAAAACTGTTTTTT.